A selection of T cell receptor beta chains follows, all from one sample in a study of T cell repertoires in cytomegalovirus infection. TCRdb passed the reads through MiXCR, listing each CDR3 protein once. Counted here are approximately 500,000 distinct CDR3 sequences, 26% occurring once; the ten biggest clones make up about 13%. The sample consisted of PBMCs. Receptor source: a human donor in good health (CMV status not recorded). Some clones in this sample may be carry-over from other donors' samples. The conserved cysteine and the conserved F or W are not part of the CDR3 here.

>TRBV12-3/TRBV12-4|TRBJ2-5
ASSPPGPQETQY
>TRBV6-5|TRBJ2-7
ASSYSGTPLGEEQY
>TRBV20-1|TRBJ1-5
SARDPTGAGQPQH
>TRBV2|TRBJ2-5
ASTNDGQLKETQY
>TRBV19|TRBJ1-6
ASEQGPNSPLH
>TRBV11-2|TRBJ2-5
ASSLDPGQETQY
>TRBV7-2|TRBJ2-5
ASSFDRGQETQY
>TRBV20-1|TRBJ2-5
SASPSGAGDRETQY
>TRBV7-2|TRBJ1-5
ASSLLAPHGNQPQH
>TRBV7-8|TRBJ2-2
ASSLVYGRELF
>TRBV27|TRBJ2-5
ASSFHSGTSGTGIETQY
>TRBV7-9|TRBJ2-1
ASSVGTSGPDYNEQF
>TRBV29-1|TRBJ2-1
SVEDRGSGAVQF
>TRBV7-2|TRBJ2-2
ASSRRINTGELF
>TRBV6-2/TRBV6-3|TRBJ2-1
ASTYGVAGGNEQF
>TRBV6-2/TRBV6-3|TRBJ2-3
ASSQLAASTDTQY
>TRBV7-2|TRBJ2-1
ASSTLAGENEQF
>TRBV7-2|TRBJ1-2
ASSPSTREIGAGYT
>TRBV24-1|TRBJ2-1
ATSDGDLGNEQF
>TRBV3-1|TRBJ2-4
ASSVTGQGKNIQY
>TRBV12-3/TRBV12-4|TRBJ1-2
ASRPMGGGYT
>TRBV7-9|TRBJ2-5
ASSLGTALQETQY
>TRBV12-3/TRBV12-4|TRBJ1-2
ASSTDRGGYYGYT
>TRBV4-2|TRBJ1-2
ASSQSGQGKIGYT
>TRBV29-1|TRBJ1-2
SDMDRPYGYT
>TRBV7-9|TRBJ2-3
ASSFGLAATDTQY
>TRBV9|TRBJ2-2
ASEGAIGDTGELF
>TRBV5-1|TRBJ1-4
ASSSDVLGEKLF
>TRBV12-3/TRBV12-4|TRBJ1-4
ASSWGRMEKLF
>TRBV5-1|TRBJ2-1
ASSLEGLAVSSYNEQF
>TRBV6-1|TRBJ1-2
ASWSYGYT
>TRBV7-9|TRBJ1-2
ASELQGANYGYT
>TRBV7-2|TRBJ2-6
ASTFSASGANVLT
>TRBV5-4|TRBJ2-1
ASSSAFGYEQF
>TRBV12-3/TRBV12-4|TRBJ1-6
ASSIDRGDSPLH
>TRBV7-2|TRBJ1-3
ASSFFHRVSGNTIY
>TRBV24-1|TRBJ1-5
ATSVTGNQPQH
>TRBV28|TRBJ2-1
ASNLDPQF
>TRBV6-2/TRBV6-3|TRBJ2-7
ASRPSGTTAEQY
>TRBV20-1|TRBJ2-3
SATLTASTDTQY
>TRBV7-8|TRBJ2-1
ASSPRGALETYNEQF
>TRBV20-1|TRBJ2-5
SARPGLARSETQY